These T cell receptor beta chains were read from a single sample in a study of shared clonotypes between healthy human individuals. Data came from immunoSEQ multiplex PCR; TCRdb stores just in-frame clones and leaves some out. Of more than 400,000 clones listed, 65% to 85% were seen once; the top ten hold about an eighth. Sequencing was performed on PBMCs. The receptors shown here come from a woman aged 35 to 49 in good health. Some clones in this sample may be carry-over from other donors' samples. Both conserved end residues are trimmed from each CDR3. The order of the fields is CDR3 protein, CDR3 length, V gene.

ASSLTMTGSVGELF	14	TRBV28
ASSTRTSGYEQY	12	TRBV27
ASSANDGGLLNTEAF	15	TRBV25-1
ASSRQGAYYNEQF	13	TRBV7-8
ASSVPTSGRIFEQY	14	TRBV28
ASSLASGQGQLF	12	TRBV7-9
ASSLTGTGITSGANVLT	17	TRBV28
ASSYRDRLHEQY	12	TRBV28
ASSTGDSGNTIY	12	TRBV6-1
ASRLAGNNEQF	11	TRBV10-2
ASSVIPRTEAF	11	TRBV7-2
ASSLKLASSYEQY	13	TRBV5-6
ASSLAGSHTEAF	12	TRBV4-2
ASSIKEGPFYGYT	13	TRBV19
ASSLLAGDLIGYT	13	TRBV5-1
SVRSTGGTEAF	11	TRBV29-1
ASSGYQGYGYT	11	TRBV9
ASSWAGGSHEQY	12	TRBV7-2
ASSLGATRSTDTQY	14	TRBV5-4
ASSHLHEERTDTQY	14	TRBV23-1
ASSLGVRGEQY	11	TRBV5-8
ASRTSSGNTIY	11	TRBV19
ASSVQGNAEAF	11	TRBV4-3
ASSPPSGSGNTIY	13	TRBV18
ASSSHRTGELF	11	TRBV27
ASSPVAGEGETQY	13	TRBV7-3
ASSLSGGTNEKLF	13	TRBV28
ASSRLAGVQETQY	13	TRBV18
ASSLLQRGTDTQY	13	TRBV7-8
ASSFGGQGANRKY	13	TRBV28
ASSYSIPYSNQPQH	14	TRBV6-5